The 14 T cell receptor beta chains presented below share a single source sample, sequenced in a study of cytomegalovirus exposure and HLA in healthy donors. PCR primers comprised 60 Vbeta and 13 Jbeta primers. Generated by immunoSEQ multiplex PCR, the TCRdb table keeps only in-frame clones and is missing some. The sample includes roughly 110,000 clones, 81% of them seen just once. The specimen was PBMCs. The receptors here all came from a man aged 25-45 years in good health and CMV-seronegative.

In the case of this clone: The sample carries other DNA sequences with the same CDR3. This sequence joins TRBV30 and TRBJ1-5; D perhaps matches TRBD1 (5 bases). V dropped 2 bases and J dropped 7 bases, with 9 bases sitting between them. Looked up from germline, CDR1 is GTSNPN and CDR2 is SVGIG (reference sequence). The CDR3 extends over 12 amino acids. CDR3 sequence reads: CAWSLQGQPQHF. DNA for the CDR3: TGTGCCTGGAGTCTTCAGGGCCAGCCCCAGCATTTT.

This clone was found once. The chain has TRBV7-9 and TRBJ2-3; 8 bases fit TRBD2. CDR3 length: 15 amino acids. Germline CDR1 SEHNR, CDR2 FQNEAQ (reference sequence). Losses at the gene ends were 5 bases for V and 2 bases for J; bases not matched to a gene: 6. CDR3 region: CASSPQREITDTQYF. The CDR3 bases are TGTGCCAGCAGCCCCCAGCGGGAGATCACAGATACGCAGTATTTT. Together with reference TRBV7-9 and TRBJ2-3, the CDR3 gives the full variable domain: DTGVSQNPRHKITKRGQNVTFRCDPISEHNRLYWYRQTLGQGPEFLTYFQNEAQLEKSRLLSDRFSAERPKGSFSTLEIQRTEQGDSAMYLCASSPQREITDTQYFGPGTRLTVL.

This clone was detected a few times. The J gene is TRBJ2-3, the V gene TRBV6-4, with a tentative D call TRBD2 (6 bases). In germline, CDR1 is MRHNA, CDR2 SNTAGT. Trimming removed 0 bases at V and 6 bases at J, with 13 bases between. CDR3 length: 15 amino acids. CDR3 coding DNA: TGTGCCAGCAGTGACTCAGCGGGTAGTCTGGATACGCAGTATTTT. It encodes CASSDSAGSLDTQYF.

CDR3 region: CASRGDREAFF. The CDR3 coding sequence is TGTGCCAGCAGAGGGGACAGAGAAGCTTTCTTT. The V and J genes are TRBV2 and TRBJ1-1; 7 nucleotides line up with TRBD1. CDR3 length equals 11 residues. After removal of 6 bases from V and 8 bases from J, the junction contained 3 bases not matched to a gene. The germline V gene encodes CDR1 SNHLY and CDR2 FYNNEI.

V gene TRBV28 combines with J gene TRBJ2-1; D remains unclear. V lost 7 bases, J lost 3 bases, and 10 bases lay in between. CDR3 size: 13 residues. From germline, CDR1 is MDHEN and CDR2 SYDVKM. The CDR3, as DNA: TGTGCCAGCACCACTCTGAACTACAATGAGCAGTTCTTC. Amino acids: CASTTLNYNEQFF. The complete variable domain, with remaining parts taken from reference TRBV28 and TRBJ2-1, reads DVKVTQSSRYLVKRTGEKVFLECVQDMDHENMFWYRQDPGLGLRLIYFSYDVKMKEKGDIPEGYSVSREKKERFSLILESASTNQTSMYLCASTTLNYNEQFFGPGTRLTVL.

This rearrangement joins TRBV6-1 to TRBJ2-1; D unresolved. Germline V gene data show CDR1 as MNHNS and CDR2 as SASEGT. The CDR3 is 14 amino acids. Trimming removed 2 bases from V and 5 bases from J, with 10 bases in between. The CDR3 DNA reads as TGTGCCAGCAGTGAACTACCTACCGACAATGAGCAGTTCTTC. It translates to CASSELPTDNEQFF.

This chain uses TRBV9 with TRBJ2-3; the D gene is possibly TRBD2 (6 bases). Trimming took off 1 base at V and 3 bases at J, with 12 bases between the two ends. The CDR3 consists of 15 residues. Germline lookup yields CDR1 SGDLS and CDR2 YYNGEE. CDR3 protein: CASSVIAATTDTQYF. The CDR3 bases are TGTGCCAGCAGCGTAATAGCGGCGACGACAGATACGCAGTATTTT.

The chain uses TRBV9 and TRBJ2-3, with TRBD2 matching 8 bases. The V gene's germline CDR1 is SGDLS and CDR2 YYNGEE. J gave up 8 bases and V 4 bases, and 12 bases lay outside the gene matches. The CDR3 runs 15 residues. CDR3 DNA: TGTGCCAGCAGCCCGGGGGGGCTACTTACCGGTACGCAGTATTTT. Protein: CASSPGGLLTGTQYF.

This CDR3 is CSVVAQGLETQYF. The CDR3 nucleotides are TGCAGCGTTGTAGCCCAGGGTTTGGAGACCCAGTACTTC. This chain connects TRBV29-1 to TRBJ2-5, with a possible D match to TRBD1 (5 bases). The V and J ends lost 4 bases and 5 bases respectively, with 14 bases between them. CDR3 length: 13 residues. Per the germline V gene, CDR1 is SQVTM and CDR2 is ANQGSEA.

This chain uses TRBV28 with TRBJ1-1; unclear D gene. This CDR3 region has 14 residues. The germline CDR1 and CDR2 sequences are MDHEN and SYDVKM. Trimming left V 7 bases short and J 1 base short, with 13 bases between. In nucleotides, the CDR3 is TGTGCCAGCATAGAGGAAGGATGGAACACTGAAGCTTTCTTT. Translating gives CASIEEGWNTEAFF.

The CDR3, as DNA: TGTGCCAGCAGCCAAGTGAGGGGGAGCACTGAAGCTTTCTTT. Protein sequence: CASSQVRGSTEAFF. The chain joins TRBV14 to TRBJ1-1; weak D call: TRBD1 (6 bases). V was shortened by 1 base and J by 4 bases, with 10 bases between the two germline ends. The CDR3 sequence is 14 residues long. CDR1 is SGHDN, CDR2 FVKESK, per germline.

This clone occurred once. J is TRBJ1-2 and V is TRBV5-1, with 10 bases that match TRBD1. J gave up 4 bases and V 5 bases, and 5 bases lay outside the gene matches. This CDR3 contains 14 residues. Germline CDR1 SGHRS, CDR2 YFSETQ. CDR3 DNA sequence: TGCGCCAGCAGAACCGGGACAGGGGTCTATGGCTACACCTTC. Translation gives CASRTGTGVYGYTF.

This rearrangement joins TRBV10-1 to TRBJ2-5; 8 bases match TRBD1. V was clipped by 0 bases and J by 3 bases; unmatched bases: 3. This CDR3 contains 15 residues. The V gene's germline CDR1 is WNHNN and CDR2 SYGVQD (reference sequence). As DNA, the CDR3 is TGCGCCAGCAGTGAGTCGACAGGGGAGGAAGAGACCCAGTACTTC. It specifies CASSESTGEEETQYF.

Ten or more counts support this clone. The genes are TRBV5-8 and TRBJ1-3, with D maybe TRBD1 (5 bases). Trimming took 4 bases from V and 0 from J, leaving 11 bases between them. CDR1 is SGHTS, CDR2 YDEGEE, per germline. The CDR3 has 15 residues. In nucleotides, the CDR3 is TGTGCCAGCAGCCGGGACTTAACCTCTGGAAACACCATATATTTT. Translating it yields CASSRDLTSGNTIYF.